Below are 26 T cell receptor beta chains sequenced from a single sample in a study of blood T cell repertoires in COVID-19. The protocol was immunoSEQ multiplex PCR, while the TCRdb copy is restricted to in-frame clones and leaves out a portion. The data show around 120,000 clones, less than 85% seen once. Sequenced input: peripheral blood. All receptors come from a young man with acute or convalescent COVID-19.

CDR3 in amino acids: CASSRNYREGDGYTF. The CDR3 DNA is TGTGCCAGTAGTAGGAATTACAGGGAAGGAGACGGCTACACCTTC. The chain uses TRBV19 and TRBJ1-2; possibly TRBD1 for D (6 bases). V lost 4 bases and J 8 bases, leaving 20 bases between the germline ends. Germline V gene data show CDR1 as LNHDA and CDR2 as SQIVND (reference sequence). There are 15 residues in the CDR3.

In DNA form, the CDR3 reads TGTGCCAGCAGCCATCCTCGACAGGGTTTTTTGGATACGCAGTATTTT. Translation gives CASSHPRQGFLDTQYF. The chain uses TRBV5-8 and TRBJ2-3; 7 bases are a match to TRBD1. CDR3 length equals 16 residues. V dropped 4 bases and J dropped 6; count of bases not matched to a gene: 14. Germline CDR1 reads SGHTS; CDR2 reads YDEGEE.

CDR3 sequence reads: CASSVQGNTGELFF. The CDR3 DNA is TGTGCCAGCAGCGTACAGGGAAACACCGGGGAGCTGTTTTTT. J is TRBJ2-2 and V is TRBV9; weak D call: TRBD1 (5 bases). This CDR3 spans 14 amino acids. The germline gives CDR1 SGDLS, CDR2 YYNGEE. The V end lost 1 base, the J end lost 2 bases, and 6 bases lay between the germline ends.

V and J are TRBV9 and TRBJ1-2; D is uncertain. The CDR3 spans 15 residues. Germline loops: CDR1 SGDLS, CDR2 YYNGEE. V lost 0 bases to trimming and J lost 2 bases, with 11 bases between them. CDR3 residues: CASSVGQTENYGYTF. As DNA, the CDR3 is TGTGCCAGCAGCGTAGGACAAACAGAGAACTATGGCTACACCTTC.

The chain carries TRBV7-9 and TRBJ2-3; 8 bases match TRBD1. The ends lost 3 bases at V and 3 bases at J; junction bases unmatched: 8. The CDR3 is 16 residues long. CDR1 SEHNR and CDR2 FQNEAQ come from the germline V gene (reference sequence). The CDR3 reads CASSFPTGVVTDTQYF. As DNA, the CDR3 is TGTGCCAGCAGCTTTCCGACAGGGGTCGTAACAGATACGCAGTATTTT.

CDR3 DNA: TGCGCCAGCAGCCAGGGACTGGAGGTGAAACTGTTTTTT. Translated: CASSQGLEVKLFF. This chain uses TRBV4-1 with TRBJ1-4; D might be TRBD1 (5 bases). This CDR3 region has 13 residues. Trimming took 3 bases from V and 11 from J, leaving 13 bases between them. Germline CDR1 MGHRA, CDR2 YSYEKL.

Regarding this clone: Other DNA sequences in the sample encode the same CDR3. This sequence joins TRBV9 and TRBJ2-2; D might be TRBD2 (7 bases). CDR3 length: 16 residues. The ends were cut back, 0 bases at V and 5 bases at J, with 14 bases in the middle. Germline values: CDR1 SGDLS, CDR2 YYNGEE. CDR3 protein: CASSVAGGEWTGELFF. The CDR3 nucleotides are TGTGCCAGCAGCGTAGCGGGGGGCGAGTGGACCGGGGAGCTGTTTTTT. The full variable domain, rest sourced from reference TRBV9 and TRBJ2-2, is DSGVTQTPKHLITATGQRVTLRCSPRSGDLSVYWYQQSLDQGLQFLIQYYNGEERAKGNILERFSAQQFPDLHSELNLSSLELGDSALYFCASSVAGGEWTGELFFGEGSRLTVL.

The chain has TRBV12-3 or TRBV12-4 and TRBJ1-2, with D perhaps TRBD1 (6 bases). The CDR3 is 12 amino acids. Trimming took 3 bases from V and 6 from J, leaving 8 bases between them. CDR3 coding DNA: TGTGCCAGCAGTTTCGGGGGGCATGGCTACACCTTC. Its protein product is CASSFGGHGYTF.

The chain uses TRBV6-1 and TRBJ1-2, with TRBD1 matching over 11 bases. Trimming took 1 base from V and 4 from J; bases not matched to a gene: 5. CDR1 and CDR2 from the germline V gene are MNHNS and SASEGT. The length of the CDR3 is 16 residues. In DNA, the CDR3 is TGTGCCAGCAGTGAAGTGGACAGGGGGCCTACCTATGGCTACACCTTC. This gives the protein CASSEVDRGPTYGYTF.

This clone was seen more than once but under ten times. The chain recombines TRBV11-3 with TRBJ1-6; 10 nucleotides align to TRBD1. Germline V gives CDR1 SGHNT, CDR2 YENEEA. The CDR3 is 15 amino acids. The trim removed 4 bases at V and 9 bases at J, leaving 6 bases unmatched. CDR3 in DNA: TGTGCCAGCAGCTCCGGGACAGGGGCACGTTCACCCCTCCACTTT. This encodes CASSSGTGARSPLHF.

J is TRBJ1-2 and V is TRBV12-3 or TRBV12-4; D possibly corresponds to TRBD1 (5 bases). Trimming pared 8 bases from V and 0 bases from J, leaving 10 bases between. The CDR3 covers 13 residues. This CDR3 is CASGGLSNYGYTF. The CDR3 nucleotides are TGTGCCAGCGGGGGACTCTCTAACTATGGCTACACCTTC.

CDR3 sequence: CASSLRDRDNQPQHF. As DNA, the CDR3 is TGTGCCAGCAGCTTAAGGGACAGGGATAATCAGCCCCAGCATTTT. This chain uses TRBV7-3 with TRBJ1-5; 9 bases are a match to TRBD1. The ends lost 1 base at V and 4 bases at J; junction bases unmatched: 2. CDR3 size: 15 residues. Germline CDR1 is SGHTA and CDR2 is FQGTGA.

The V gene is TRBV9, the J gene TRBJ1-1, with 8 positions matching TRBD1. V lost 4 bases, J lost 1 base, and 9 bases stayed unmatched. Germline CDR1 reads SGDLS; CDR2 reads YYNGEE. This CDR3 spans 16 amino acids. The CDR3 loop reads CASSPWTGTENTEAFF. The CDR3 nucleotides read TGTGCCAGCAGCCCCTGGACAGGGACGGAGAACACTGAAGCTTTCTTT.

The chain is built from TRBV30 and TRBJ1-4; 8 bases fit TRBD1. V was pared by 8 bases and J by 8 bases, with 10 bases of the junction left unmatched. The CDR3 is 13 amino acids. Germline-derived CDR1 and CDR2 are GTSNPN and SVGIG (reference sequence). The CDR3 DNA follows: TGTGCCGGACCGACAGGGGTAGACGAAAAACTGTTTTTT. Protein: CAGPTGVDEKLFF. The variable domain in full, completed from reference TRBV30 and TRBJ1-4, reads SQTIHQWPATLVQPVGSPLSLECTVEGTSNPNLYWYRQAAGRGLQLLFYSVGIGQISSEVPQNLSASRPQDRQFILSSKKLLLSDSGFYLCAGPTGVDEKLFFGSGTQLSVL.

The rearrangement links TRBV6-6 to TRBJ2-3; perhaps TRBD2 as D (5 bases). Per germline, CDR1 MNHNY and CDR2 SVGAGI (reference sequence). The CDR3 consists of 16 residues. Trimming took off 6 bases at V and 3 bases at J, with 19 bases between the two ends. CDR3: CASRVGSGSGTDTQYF. CDR3 coding DNA: TGTGCCAGCAGAGTAGGGTCGGGATCGGGGACAGATACGCAGTATTTT.

This clone showed up just a few times. The chain recombines TRBV6-4 with TRBJ2-3, with 7 bases aligning to TRBD2. The CDR3 is 13 residues long. V shed 3 bases, J shed 6 bases, and the junction held 3 bases outside the gene matches. The V gene's germline CDR1 is MRHNA and CDR2 SNTAGT. As DNA, the CDR3 is TGTGCCAGCAGTGAAACTAGCGCGGATACGCAGTATTTT. This codes for CASSETSADTQYF.

The gene calls are TRBV3-1 (or the pseudogene TRBV3-2) and TRBJ2-2; 11 nucleotides line up with TRBD2. This CDR3 comprises 15 residues. The ends lost 5 bases at V and 1 base at J; junction bases unmatched: 0. Germline loops: CDR1 LGHDT, CDR2 YNNKEL (reference sequence). CDR3 DNA sequence: TGTGCCAGCAGCGGACTAGCGGGGAACACCGGGGAGCTGTTTTTT. This codes for CASSGLAGNTGELFF.

This clone has only one observation. The chain recombines TRBV24-1 with TRBJ1-2, with D possibly matching TRBD1 (6 bases). V shed 4 bases and J shed 7 bases, with 12 bases lying between them. The germline V gene encodes CDR1 KGHDR and CDR2 SFDVKD. This CDR3 is built from 13 residues. The CDR3 region is CATSEVTGSGYTF. CDR3 DNA sequence: TGTGCCACCAGTGAGGTAACAGGGTCTGGCTACACCTTC.

The chain combines TRBV10-3 with TRBJ2-3; 7 bases map to TRBD2. Germline CDR1 is ENHRY and CDR2 is SYGVKD. The V and J ends lost 0 bases and 1 base, in that order; junction bases with no gene match: 10. The length of the CDR3 is 18 residues. CDR3 sequence: CAISESYASGLGTDTQYF. The CDR3 DNA reads TGTGCCATCAGTGAGTCATACGCTAGCGGTTTAGGCACAGATACGCAGTATTTT.

The sample holds a few counts of this clone. This sequence joins TRBV21-1 and TRBJ2-7; the table's D gene call, TRBD1, was not cross checked with the DNA. TRBV21-1 corresponds to a pseudogene. This CDR3 has 13 residues. CDR3 coding DNA: TGTGCCAGGGGGGGACAGGGACGATACGAGCAGTACGTC. Protein sequence: CARGGQGRYEQYV.

The chain couples TRBV12-3 or TRBV12-4 to TRBJ1-1; no clear D gene. V was shortened by 6 bases and J by 4 bases, with 9 bases between the two germline ends. The CDR3 is 12 residues long. The CDR3 is CASRSGVTEAFF. The CDR3, as DNA: TGTGCCAGCAGGAGCGGGGTCACTGAAGCTTTCTTT.

The V gene is TRBV29-1, the J gene TRBJ2-7; TRBD1 matches at 8 bases. Germline assignment: CDR1 SQVTM and CDR2 ANQGSEA. The V segment lost 5 bases and the J segment 2 bases; nucleotides outside the gene matches: 11. This CDR3 is built from 15 residues. CDR3 sequence: CSVRGGTGQAYEQYF. In DNA form, the CDR3 reads TGCAGCGTTCGAGGCGGGACAGGTCAAGCCTACGAGCAGTACTTC.

The rearrangement uses TRBV11-2 and TRBJ2-5; TRBD1 matches at 8 bases. The length of the CDR3 is 16 residues. V lost 4 bases, J lost 0 bases, and 7 bases stayed unmatched. The V gene's germline CDR1 is SGHAT and CDR2 FQNNGV. CDR3 nucleotide sequence: TGTGCCAGCAGCTCCCGACAGGGGAGGTACCAAGAGACCCAGTACTTC. Protein: CASSSRQGRYQETQYF.

The rearrangement links TRBV9 to TRBJ2-2, with a weak D call TRBD1 (5 bases). CDR3 length: 14 amino acids. The germline V gene has CDR1 SGDLS and CDR2 YYNGEE. V was trimmed by 1 base and J by 6 bases, leaving 10 bases between them. As DNA, the CDR3 is TGTGCCAGCAGCGTAAGGGGTGCAGCCGGGGAGCTGTTTTTT. It is translated as CASSVRGAAGELFF.

This chain connects TRBV27 to TRBJ2-3, with 8 bases lining up with TRBD2. The CDR3 length is 16 residues. The germline V gene has CDR1 MNHEY and CDR2 SMNVEV (reference sequence). V was pared by 5 bases and J by 2 bases, with 9 bases of the junction left unmatched. The CDR3 bases are TGTGCCAGCAGTCCCTTCGGGGGGGGGCACACAGATACGCAGTATTTT. Amino acids: CASSPFGGGHTDTQYF.

The chain joins TRBV2 to TRBJ1-2; possible D gene TRBD1, 5 bases. This CDR3 has 17 amino acids. V was pared by 3 bases and J by 6 bases, with 23 bases between. CDR1 and CDR2 (germline): SNHLY, FYNNEI. In DNA form, the CDR3 reads TGTGCCAGCAGTGAGTCACCCCGGGGGGTCAAAGTCGATGGCTACACCTTC. It is translated as CASSESPRGVKVDGYTF. The whole variable domain, remainder taken from reference TRBV2 and TRBJ1-2, is EPEVTQTPSHQVTQMGQEVILRCVPISNHLYFYWYRQILGQKVEFLVSFYNNEISEKSEIFDDQFSVERPDGSNFTLKIRSTKLEDSAMYFCASSESPRGVKVDGYTFGSGTRLTVV.